Listed below are T cell receptor beta chains from one sample, sequenced in a study of radiotherapy plus CTLA-4 blockade in lung cancer. Method: immunoSEQ multiplex PCR; TCRdb's copy keeps in-frame clones and lacks some. Of about 120,000 clones listed, roughly 74% are singletons. The sequenced sample was peripheral blood, obtained from a patient treated with radiotherapy plus ipilimumab. Receptors originate from a human donor with non-small cell lung cancer who had a partial response to radiotherapy plus ipilimumab. Each CDR3 is given with its conserved first and last residue. Fields, in order: V gene, clone size, D gene, J gene, CDR3 protein, CDR3 DNA. The D gene is left open where the match is weak. Clone size is stated in some rows and not others, as once, few, many or a class when expanded.

V gene: TRBV19; clone size: few; D gene: TRBD1; J gene: TRBJ1-2; CDR3 protein: CASSPGQGNYGYTF; CDR3 DNA: TGTGCCAGTAGTCCGGGACAGGGTAACTATGGCTACACCTTC
V gene: TRBV15; clone size: .; D gene: .; J gene: TRBJ2-7; CDR3 protein: CATSMTEEQYF; CDR3 DNA: TGTGCCACCAGCATGACTGAAGAGCAGTACTTC
V gene: TRBV6-1; clone size: .; D gene: TRBD1; J gene: TRBJ1-1; CDR3 protein: CASSQDRDSEAFF; CDR3 DNA: TGTGCCAGCAGTCAGGACAGGGACTCTGAAGCTTTCTTT
V gene: TRBV7-9; clone size: .; D gene: .; J gene: TRBJ2-2; CDR3 protein: CASSLSPGELFF; CDR3 DNA: TGTGCCAGCAGCTTATCTCCCGGGGAGCTGTTTTTT
V gene: TRBV18; clone size: .; D gene: TRBD1; J gene: TRBJ2-3; CDR3 protein: CASSLTGADTDTQYF; CDR3 DNA: TGTGCCAGCTCACTGACAGGGGCGGACACAGATACGCAGTATTTT
V gene: TRBV6-4; clone size: .; D gene: TRBD2; J gene: TRBJ2-3; CDR3 protein: CASSDFSGSVTDTQYF; CDR3 DNA: TGTGCCAGCAGTGACTTTAGCGGGAGTGTCACAGATACGCAGTATTTT
V gene: TRBV4-3; clone size: once; D gene: .; J gene: TRBJ1-5; CDR3 protein: CASSQQPGVMDQPQHF; CDR3 DNA: TGCGCCAGCAGCCAACAACCAGGGGTTATGGATCAGCCCCAGCATTTT
V gene: TRBV15; clone size: few; D gene: .; J gene: TRBJ1-5; CDR3 protein: CATSRVSENQPQHF; CDR3 DNA: TGTGCCACCAGCAGAGTTTCGGAGAATCAGCCCCAGCATTTT
V gene: TRBV7-6; clone size: .; D gene: .; J gene: TRBJ1-1; CDR3 protein: CASSFAGGNTEAFF; CDR3 DNA: TGTGCCAGCAGCTTTGCAGGTGGGAACACTGAAGCTTTCTTT
V gene: TRBV7-2; clone size: once; D gene: TRBD2; J gene: TRBJ2-7; CDR3 protein: CASSSPVTSGVSSYEQYF; CDR3 DNA: TGTGCCAGCAGCTCCCCGGTTACTAGCGGGGTTAGCTCCTACGAGCAGTACTTC
V gene: TRBV4-1; clone size: .; D gene: .; J gene: TRBJ2-3; CDR3 protein: CASSNTGSDTQYF; CDR3 DNA: TGCGCCAGCAGCAATACAGGGTCAGATACGCAGTATTTT